Each of the 10 T cell receptor beta chains below was sequenced from the same sample in a study of cytotoxic CD8 clonotypes in ibrutinib-treated CLL. Measured with immunoSEQ multiplex PCR; TCRdb has only the in-frame clones, and not every one. The repertoire consists of 12,000 or so clones, with 70% to 80% occurring once and the leading ten covering 15% to 20%. Source: PBMCs, taken at disease progression, from a patient treated with ibrutinib. The receptor source for this set is a human donor with chronic lymphocytic leukemia.

This clone was counted only a few times. The V call is TRBV28, the J call TRBJ1-3; TRBD1 agrees at 10 bases. J was trimmed by 8 bases and V by 5 bases; bases with no gene match: 15. Germline V gene lookup returns CDR1 MDHEN and CDR2 SYDVKM. CDR3 length equals 17 residues. CDR3 nucleotide sequence: TGTGCCAGCAGTAAAAGACAGGGGGCGCGTTCCCCGCACACCATATATTTT. This translates into CASSKRQGARSPHTIYF. Complete variable domain (other parts from reference TRBV28 and TRBJ1-3): DVKVTQSSRYLVKRTGEKVFLECVQDMDHENMFWYRQDPGLGLRLIYFSYDVKMKEKGDIPEGYSVSREKKERFSLILESASTNQTSMYLCASSKRQGARSPHTIYFGEGSWLTVV.

The chain combines TRBV5-6 with TRBJ1-2, with TRBD1 as a possible D gene (6 bases). This CDR3 comprises 16 residues. Germline values: CDR1 SGHDT, CDR2 YYEEEE. V was trimmed by 0 bases and J by 6 bases, leaving 18 bases between them. The chain's CDR3 is CASSLVDAGEFDGYTF. As DNA, the CDR3 is TGTGCCAGCAGCTTGGTCGATGCAGGGGAATTCGATGGCTACACCTTC.

The rearrangement uses TRBV5-1 and TRBJ1-3; D is unresolved. V lost 4 bases and J 4 bases, leaving 6 bases between the germline ends. CDR1 and CDR2 from the germline V gene are SGHRS and YFSETQ. This CDR3 region has 12 residues. CDR3 region: CASSREGNTIYF. Here the CDR3 DNA reads TGCGCCAGCAGCAGGGAGGGAAACACCATATATTTT.

This sequence joins TRBV5-1 and TRBJ2-2; possible D gene TRBD1, 6 bases. The CDR3 is 18 amino acids. The V end lost 0 bases, the J end lost 4 bases, and 19 bases lay between the germline ends. Germline V gives CDR1 SGHRS, CDR2 YFSETQ. CDR3 bases: TGCGCCAGCAGCTTGGACGTCCGAGGGGGACGGGTCACCGGGGAGCTGTTTTTT. It is translated as CASSLDVRGGRVTGELFF. The full variable domain, its missing parts supplied by reference TRBV5-1 and TRBJ2-2, is KAGVTQTPRYLIKTRGQQVTLSCSPISGHRSVSWYQQTPGQGLQFLFEYFSETQRNKGNFPGRFSGRQFSNSRSEMNVSTLELGDSALYLCASSLDVRGGRVTGELFFGEGSRLTVL.

The genes are TRBV4-1 and TRBJ1-5; D is ambiguous. Trimming cost V 1 base and J 4 bases, with 11 bases left between them. The germline CDR1 and CDR2 sequences are MGHRA and YSYEKL. The CDR3 is 15 amino acids. The CDR3 sequence is CASSQAVRDNQPQHF. CDR3 sequence (DNA): TGCGCCAGCAGCCAAGCGGTTCGGGATAATCAGCCCCAGCATTTT.

This clone was seen more than once but under ten times. The chain is built from TRBV5-1 and TRBJ2-1; D is possibly TRBD2 (6 bases). V shed 8 bases and J shed 0 bases, with 12 bases lying between them. The CDR3 length is 14 residues. Looked up from germline, CDR1 is SGHRS and CDR2 is YFSETQ. CDR3 sequence: CASGLGGSYNEQFF. CDR3 nucleotide sequence: TGCGCCAGTGGGCTCGGGGGCTCCTACAATGAGCAGTTCTTC.

This rearrangement joins TRBV4-2 to TRBJ2-2; 7 bases agree with TRBD1. CDR3 size: 16 residues. J lost 1 base, V lost 2 bases, and 4 bases had no gene match. Germline V lookup: CDR1 LGHNA, CDR2 YNFKEQ. The chain's CDR3 is CASSQRQGQNTGELFF. The CDR3, as DNA: TGTGCCAGCAGCCAAAGACAGGGTCAGAACACCGGGGAGCTGTTTTTT.

J is TRBJ1-4 and V is TRBV7-9; 10 nucleotides match TRBD1. The CDR3 contains 17 residues. Trimming took 6 bases from V and 2 from J; bases not matched to a gene: 9. Germline values: CDR1 SEHNR, CDR2 FQNEAQ (reference sequence). Here the CDR3 reads CASSLWTGGRTNEKLFF. CDR3 DNA sequence: TGTGCCAGCAGTCTGTGGACAGGGGGGCGTACTAATGAAAAACTGTTTTTT.

V and J are TRBV28 and TRBJ1-1, with D tentatively TRBD1 (5 bases). The CDR3 covers 14 residues. From germline, CDR1 is MDHEN and CDR2 SYDVKM. Deletions cut 7 bases from V and 5 bases from J, with 17 bases between. CDR3 sequence reads: CASTLGTRGTEAFF. For the CDR3, the DNA is TGTGCCAGCACCCTAGGGACCCGGGGGACTGAAGCTTTCTTT.

The CDR3 spells CASSLGLAGGIETQYF. The CDR3 bases are TGTGCCAGCAGCTTGGGACTAGCGGGGGGCATTGAGACCCAGTACTTC. J is TRBJ2-5 and V is TRBV7-3; 15 bases map to TRBD2. After removal of 3 bases from V and 5 bases from J, the junction contained 4 bases not matched to a gene. Germline V CDR1 and CDR2: SGHTA, FQGTGA. The CDR3 runs to 16 residues.